The rows below give T cell receptor beta chains drawn from one sample of a study of persistence of HIV-infected CD4 T cells. Antigens of these TCRs are unknown. The data were produced by immunoSEQ multiplex PCR, yet TCRdb's version contains in-frame clones alone and is incomplete. The profile shows over 60,000 clones, under 80% of them singletons. Sequencing used CD4+ T cells sorted from PBMCs after approximately 18-hour stimulation, obtained from a patient who received antiretroviral therapy. The receptors come from an adult man with HIV who was CMV-seropositive. CDR3s include the opening cysteine and the closing phenylalanine or tryptophan. The D gene is left open where the match is weak. Not every row has a clone size; where given, it reads once, few, many or a size class.

d_gene	v_gene	abundance	j_gene	CDR3nt	CDR3aa
.	TRBV27	.	TRBJ1-2	TGTGCCAGCAGTTTAGCAGGGGCGACCTATGGCTACACCTTC	CASSLAGATYGYTF
TRBD1	TRBV11-2	.	TRBJ1-1	TGTGCCAGCAGCTTAAGACAGGGGGGCACTGAAGCTTTCTTT	CASSLRQGGTEAFF
.	TRBV3-1/TRBV3-2	.	TRBJ1-2	TGTGCCAGCAGCCAAGATAGGTATCACCGTGGCTACACCTTC	CASSQDRYHRGYTF
TRBD1	TRBV6-6	few	TRBJ2-7	TGTGCCACCAGGGACAGGACCTACGAGCAGTACTTC	CATRDRTYEQYF
.	TRBV7-8	.	TRBJ1-5	TGTGCCAGCAGCTTAGGCCGGGTAGGGGGGCAGCCCCAGCATTTT	CASSLGRVGGQPQHF
TRBD2	TRBV14	.	TRBJ2-7	TGTGCCAGCAGCTCGGGGGGATCCTCCTACGAGCAGTACTTC	CASSSGGSSYEQYF
.	TRBV19	.	TRBJ1-1	TGTGCCAGTAGTATGACGGCGAACACTGAAGCTTTCTTT	CASSMTANTEAFF
.	TRBV19	once	TRBJ1-4	TGTGCCAGTAGTATCAGGGAGTATAACGAAAAACTGTTTTTT	CASSIREYNEKLFF
.	TRBV6-5	few	TRBJ1-2	TGTGCCAGCAGTTCCGGGGGCTATGGCTACACCTTC	CASSSGGYGYTF
TRBD2	TRBV9	.	TRBJ2-3	TGTGCCAGCGGCCTAGATCGGGGGGACACAGATACGCAGTATTTT	CASGLDRGDTDTQYF
.	TRBV7-6	.	TRBJ2-7	TGTGCCAGCAGCTTAGTGGGGGGCCAGAGGGACGAGCAGTACTTC	CASSLVGGQRDEQYF
.	TRBV6-5	.	TRBJ1-3	TGTGCCAGCCAAGGGGGGTCCAGCTCTGGAAACACCATATATTTT	CASQGGSSSGNTIYF
.	TRBV6-5	.	TRBJ2-7	TGTGCCAGCAGTTACTCGGGACGCCGCAGCTCCTACGAGCAGTACTTC	CASSYSGRRSSYEQYF
TRBD1	TRBV10-1	.	TRBJ1-5	TGCGCCAGCAGCCCATCCCCGGGACAGGGGGCCATCGGGACTCAGCCCCAGCATTTT	CASSPSPGQGAIGTQPQHF
TRBD1	TRBV6-5	.	TRBJ1-2	TGTGCCAGCGGGGCTAGGGGGACAGTTTATGGCTACACCTTC	CASGARGTVYGYTF
TRBD1	TRBV4-1	.	TRBJ1-4	TGCGCCAGCAGCCAAGATGGGACAGGGGGTGAAAAACTGTTTTTT	CASSQDGTGGEKLFF
TRBD1	TRBV7-9	.	TRBJ1-4	TGTGCCAGCAGCCGACGGACAGGGGGCTCGCATTCAACTAATGAAAAACTGTTTTTT	CASSRRTGGSHSTNEKLFF
TRBD2	TRBV7-9	.	TRBJ2-3	TGTGCCAGCAGCTTAGGAGCGGGGATACCAGATACGCAGTATTTT	CASSLGAGIPDTQYF
.	TRBV7-9	.	TRBJ1-3	TGTGCCACCGAAGGAAAAAGGGGCATTGGAAACACCATATATTTT	CATEGKRGIGNTIYF
TRBD1	TRBV5-1	.	TRBJ1-2	TGCGCCAGCAGCTTAACCGGGACAGGCAACTATGGCTACACCTTC	CASSLTGTGNYGYTF
.	TRBV28	.	TRBJ2-7	TGTGCCAGCAGTTTATCAGGACGGAGGGGGAACGAGCAGTACTTC	CASSLSGRRGNEQYF
.	TRBV18	.	TRBJ1-3	TGTGCCAGCTCACCTACTGGAGCGGCTGGAAACACCATATATTTT	CASSPTGAAGNTIYF
.	TRBV6-6	.	TRBJ1-4	TGTGCCAGCAGTATAGCCAGGGCTAATGAAAAACTGTTTTTT	CASSIARANEKLFF
.	TRBV6-1	.	TRBJ1-5	TGTGCCAGCAGTGAAGCCACCAGGGCTATAGGCTTTCAGCCCCAGCATTTT	CASSEATRAIGFQPQHF
TRBD1	TRBV9	.	TRBJ1-1	TGTGCCAGCAGCGTAGAAAGACAGGGGAACATGAACACTGAAGCTTTCTTT	CASSVERQGNMNTEAFF
.	TRBV3-1/TRBV3-2	.	TRBJ2-7	TGTGCCAGCAGCCAAAATAGCTACGAGCAGTACTTC	CASSQNSYEQYF
.	TRBV28	.	TRBJ2-1	TGTGCCAGCAGTTTCGAGATCCGAAATGAGCAGTTCTTC	CASSFEIRNEQFF
.	TRBV24-1	once	TRBJ1-2	TGTGCCACCAGTGATTTTACGGATGAAGGCTACACCTTC	CATSDFTDEGYTF
.	TRBV12-3/TRBV12-4	.	TRBJ1-5	TGTGCCAGCAGTTCCTCCTTCCATCAGCCCCAGCATTTT	CASSSSFHQPQHF
TRBD1	TRBV6-2/TRBV6-3	.	TRBJ1-2	TGTGCCAGCAGTTACTCGGGCAGGGGGAATGGCTACACCTTC	CASSYSGRGNGYTF
.	TRBV12-3/TRBV12-4	.	TRBJ1-2	TGTGCCAGCAGTTTAGACACCTATGGCTACACCTTC	CASSLDTYGYTF
.	TRBV2	few	TRBJ2-6	TGTGCCAGCAGGGAGAGTCACTCTGGGGCCAACGTCCTGACTTTC	CASRESHSGANVLTF
TRBD1	TRBV2	few	TRBJ2-3	TGTGCCAGCAGTGAGGGGGGACAGGGGACAGATACGCAGTATTTT	CASSEGGQGTDTQYF
TRBD1	TRBV6-1	.	TRBJ1-6	TGTGCCAGCAGTGAAGAGACAGGGAATTCACCCCTCCACTTT	CASSEETGNSPLHF
TRBD1	TRBV5-4	few	TRBJ2-3	TGTGCCAGCAGCCTTCCGGGACAGGTAAAAGATACGCAGTATTTT	CASSLPGQVKDTQYF
.	TRBV2	.	TRBJ1-2	TGTGCCAGCAGCCCCGGAGGGTTTGGCCGGGGCTACACCTTC	CASSPGGFGRGYTF
.	TRBV7-2	.	TRBJ2-1	TGTGCCAGCTCCTTGGACAGCTACAATGAGCAGTTCTTC	CASSLDSYNEQFF
.	TRBV7-9	few	TRBJ1-4	TGTGCCAGCAGCTTAGGGCAGAATAATGAAAAACTGTTTTTT	CASSLGQNNEKLFF
.	TRBV28	once	TRBJ1-1	TGTGCCAGCAGTTTATACGGGAACACTGAAGCTTTCTTT	CASSLYGNTEAFF
.	TRBV10-3	.	TRBJ2-3	TGTGCCATCCGGGGCGACGCAGATACGCAGTATTTT	CAIRGDADTQYF
.	TRBV20-1	.	TRBJ2-2	TGCAGTGCTAGTTCACCTTTTAACACCGGGGAGCTGTTTTTT	CSASSPFNTGELFF
TRBD2	TRBV5-1	.	TRBJ2-3	TGCGCCAGCAAAATTACTAGCGGGGGGGCCTTCAGCACAGATACGCAGTATTTT	CASKITSGGAFSTDTQYF
.	TRBV19	once	TRBJ2-5	TGTGCCAGTAGTATTGGGTACCAAGAGACCCAGTACTTC	CASSIGYQETQYF
.	TRBV28	.	TRBJ1-2	TGTGCCAGCAGTCTAGGACACCTTAACTATGGCTACACCTTC	CASSLGHLNYGYTF
TRBD1	TRBV18	.	TRBJ1-1	TGTGCCAGCTCACCCGACAGGGCCACTGAAGCTTTCTTT	CASSPDRATEAFF
.	TRBV18	.	TRBJ1-1	TGTGCCAGCTCACCACCTTTGAGGGACGGATCAGTGGCTTTCTTT	CASSPPLRDGSVAFF
.	TRBV5-1	.	TRBJ2-3	TGCGCCAGCAGCTTGAGCGGAGGCACAGATACGCAGTATTTT	CASSLSGGTDTQYF
.	TRBV2	.	TRBJ2-2	TGTGCCAGCAGTGACTGGCAGGGGAACACCGGGGAGCTGTTTTTT	CASSDWQGNTGELFF
.	TRBV6-5	.	TRBJ1-6	TGTGCCAGCAGTTACGAACGATATAATTCACCCCTCCACTTT	CASSYERYNSPLHF
.	TRBV6-4	.	TRBJ2-1	TGTGCCAGCAGTGACAGTAATGAGCAGTTCTTC	CASSDSNEQFF
TRBD1	TRBV28	.	TRBJ1-5	TGTGCCAGCAGTTTAGCGGGACAGGGGAGGAATCAGCCCCAGCATTTT	CASSLAGQGRNQPQHF
TRBD1	TRBV6-2/TRBV6-3	.	TRBJ2-1	TGTGCCAGCAGTTACGGCGGGACAGGTACCAATGAGCAGTTCTTC	CASSYGGTGTNEQFF